The rows below give T cell receptor beta chains drawn from one sample of a study of T-cell reconstitution after alpha-beta-depleted transplantation in children. A single record per CDR3 protein comes from TCRdb applying MiXCR to the PCR reads. This sample has around 360,000 distinct CDR3 sequences, with 10% found just once. The specimen comprised PBMCs from the stem cell graft donor, sampled from the stem cell graft. The origin of the receptors is a human donor who donated a stem cell graft to a child with acute lymphoblastic leukemia. CDR3s include the opening cysteine and the closing phenylalanine or tryptophan. Each record gives: CDR3 protein, CDR3 DNA, D gene, J gene, clone size, V gene. The D gene is left open where the match is weak. A row's size may be missing; if present it is once, few, many or a size class.

CASSQAYTEPLYEQYF	TGTGCCAGCAGCCAAGCCTACACGGAGCCCCTCTACGAGCAGTACTTC	.	TRBJ2-7	.	TRBV4-2
CATSEGTGAGEQYF	TGTGCCACCAGTGAAGGGACAGGGGCGGGCGAGCAGTACTTC	TRBD1	TRBJ2-7	few	TRBV24-1
CASSPLLAGGRERSYNEQFF	TGCGCCAGCAGCCCGTTACTAGCGGGAGGGAGAGAAAGGTCCTACAATGAGCAGTTCTTC	TRBD2	TRBJ2-1	few	TRBV5-1
CATSGREDRVSAFF	TGTGCCACCAGCGGGCGGGAAGACAGGGTTAGTGCTTTCTTT	TRBD1	TRBJ1-1	few	TRBV15
CASSPSFEVLAYEQYF	TGTGCCAGCAGCCCCTCATTCGAGGTCCTAGCCTACGAGCAGTACTTC	.	TRBJ2-7	.	TRBV7-6
CASRKGDYWADTQYF	TGTGCCAGCAGGAAAGGGGACTACTGGGCAGATACGCAGTATTTT	TRBD2	TRBJ2-3	many	TRBV27
CSASDPTLAGNEQFF	TGCAGTGCTAGTGACCCGACACTAGCGGGGAATGAGCAGTTCTTC	TRBD2	TRBJ2-1	many	TRBV20-1
CASSGTSGSSYEQYF	TGTGCCAGCAGCGGTACTAGCGGGAGCTCCTACGAGCAGTACTTC	TRBD2	TRBJ2-7	many	TRBV5-4
CSARWTGTNEKLFF	TGCAGTGCTAGGTGGACAGGAACTAATGAAAAACTGTTTTTT	TRBD1	TRBJ1-4	few	TRBV20-1
CASSLSRGLNEKLFF	TGCGCCAGCAGCTTGTCCCGGGGACTTAATGAAAAACTGTTTTTT	.	TRBJ1-4	.	TRBV5-1
CASSYPWASGRTDTQYF	TGCGCCAGCAGCTACCCCTGGGCTAGCGGTCGCACAGATACGCAGTATTTT	TRBD2	TRBJ2-3	few	TRBV4-1
CASSTWTGPGEQYF	TGCGCCAGCAGCACCTGGACAGGGCCGGGGGAGCAGTACTTC	TRBD1	TRBJ2-7	.	TRBV4-3
CSVFPGERTHEQFF	TGCAGCGTTTTCCCGGGGGAGCGGACCCATGAGCAGTTCTTC	.	TRBJ2-1	few	TRBV29-1
CASSHSSGSGTQYF	TGCGCCAGCAGCCATTCCAGCGGGAGCGGGACCCAGTACTTC	TRBD2	TRBJ2-5	.	TRBV4-3
CSAPSGRLVYNEQFF	TGCAGTGCTCCTAGCGGGAGGTTGGTTTACAATGAGCAGTTCTTC	TRBD2	TRBJ2-1	.	TRBV20-1
CASSLSINVAGYEQYF	TGTGCCAGCAGTTTATCGATCAACGTCGCGGGCTACGAGCAGTACTTC	.	TRBJ2-7	few	TRBV27
CASSLSPSPRGELFF	TGTGCCAGCAGCTTATCACCTAGCCCCCGCGGGGAGCTGTTTTTT	.	TRBJ2-2	few	TRBV7-3
CASSDGTLQETQYF	TGTGCCAGCAGTGACGGGACTCTTCAAGAGACCCAGTACTTC	.	TRBJ2-5	few	TRBV6-1
CASSADRGVYGEQFF	TGTGCCAGCAGCGCCGACAGGGGAGTCTATGGTGAGCAGTTCTTC	TRBD1	TRBJ2-1	few	TRBV7-9
CASSYVAYTGELFF	TGTGCCAGCAGTTACGTTGCGTACACCGGGGAGCTGTTTTTT	.	TRBJ2-2	.	TRBV6-5
CASSFTDQETQYF	TGTGCCAGCAGCTTTACAGACCAAGAGACCCAGTACTTC	.	TRBJ2-5	.	TRBV11-3
CASSFLAGSNEQFF	TGTGCCAGCAGCTTTCTAGCGGGGAGTAATGAGCAGTTCTTC	TRBD2	TRBJ2-1	few	TRBV5-5
CASSQTRASGSYEQYF	TGTGCCAGCAGCCAAACTCGGGCTAGCGGGTCCTACGAGCAGTACTTC	TRBD2	TRBJ2-7	.	TRBV5-5
CASSQDMAGGIYGYTF	TGCGCCAGCAGCCAAGATATGGCAGGGGGGATCTATGGCTACACCTTC	TRBD1	TRBJ1-2	many	TRBV4-1
CASSHPGPGGVGNEQFF	TGCGCCAGCAGCCATCCCGGCCCGGGGGGAGTGGGAAATGAGCAGTTCTTC	TRBD2	TRBJ2-1	many	TRBV4-1
CASSVSGSSTDTQYF	TGCGCCAGCAGCGTGAGCGGGAGCAGCACAGATACGCAGTATTTT	TRBD2	TRBJ2-3	.	TRBV5-1
CSARENRVHSYEQYF	TGCAGTGCTAGGGAAAACAGGGTGCACTCCTACGAGCAGTACTTC	.	TRBJ2-7	few	TRBV20-1